A selection of T cell receptor beta chains follows, all from one sample in a study of spatial heterogeneity in lung cancer. TCRdb called the 5' RACE reads again in MiXCR, with one record for every CDR3 protein. This sample has around 23,000 distinct CDR3 sequences, with 3% to 3.5% found just once. The sequences come from PBMCs, collected at surgery. The receptors derive from a female donor with early-stage non-small cell lung cancer. Both conserved end residues are part of each CDR3.

v_gene,CDR3aa
TRBV7-9,CASSSPARGPDTGELFF
TRBV5-4,CASSLEAEQFF
TRBV9,CASSAMDAGGEQYF
TRBV12-5,CASGLGESQPQHF
TRBV11-3,CASSSRGGTGELFF
TRBV6-5,CASRGGGSYNSPLHF
TRBV20-1,CSASQGAQNIQYF
TRBV9,CASSVETKANEQFF
TRBV9,CASSVGGKYSYEQYF
TRBV12-3/TRBV12-4,CASSLDTEAFF
TRBV27,CASSSDRGYTDTQYF